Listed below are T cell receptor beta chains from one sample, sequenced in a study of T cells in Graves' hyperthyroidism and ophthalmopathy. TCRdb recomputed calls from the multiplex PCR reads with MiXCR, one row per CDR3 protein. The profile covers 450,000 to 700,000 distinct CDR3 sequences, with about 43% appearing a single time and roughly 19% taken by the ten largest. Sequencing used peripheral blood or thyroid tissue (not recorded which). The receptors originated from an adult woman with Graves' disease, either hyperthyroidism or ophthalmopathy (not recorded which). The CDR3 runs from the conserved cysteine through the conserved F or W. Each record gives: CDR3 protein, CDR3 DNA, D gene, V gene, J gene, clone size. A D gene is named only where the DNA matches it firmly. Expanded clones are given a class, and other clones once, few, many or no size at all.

CDR3: CSATRQGWQPQHF
DNA: TGCAGTGCGACGCGACAGGGATGGCAGCCCCAGCATTTT
D: TRBD1
V: TRBV20-1
J: TRBJ1-5
size: many

CDR3: CAWSSQSNQPQHF
DNA: TGTGCCTGGTCATCCCAGAGCAATCAGCCCCAGCATTTT
D: NA
V: TRBV30
J: TRBJ1-5
size: few

CDR3: CASSLHPTGDDYGYTF
DNA: TGTGCCAGCAGCCTTCACCCGACAGGGGATGACTATGGCTACACCTTC
D: TRBD1
V: TRBV13
J: TRBJ1-2
size: many

CDR3: CASSQTWRSGIGSGANVLTF
DNA: TGTGCCAGCAGCCAAACGTGGCGTAGCGGGATTGGTTCTGGGGCCAACGTCCTGACTTTC
D: TRBD2
V: TRBV7-9
J: TRBJ2-6
size: NA

CDR3: CASSRADPTGELFF
DNA: TGTGCCAGCAGCCGAGCGGACCCCACCGGGGAGCTGTTTTTT
D: NA
V: TRBV3-1
J: TRBJ2-2
size: NA

CDR3: CASSPPTGAQETQYF
DNA: TGTGCCAGCTCACCCCCGACAGGGGCCCAAGAGACCCAGTACTTC
D: TRBD1
V: TRBV18
J: TRBJ2-5
size: NA

CDR3: CASRPNRSHGYEQYF
DNA: TGTGCCAGCAGGCCTAACAGAAGCCACGGGTACGAGCAGTACTTC
D: NA
V: TRBV7-9
J: TRBJ2-7
size: NA

CDR3: CASSPFAVVGTEAFF
DNA: TGTGCCAGCAGCCCATTCGCCGTAGTGGGCACTGAAGCTTTCTTT
D: NA
V: TRBV27
J: TRBJ1-1
size: many

CDR3: CATGRTGGSLNTEAFF
DNA: TGTGCCACGGGTCGGACAGGGGGAAGCTTGAACACTGAAGCTTTCTTT
D: TRBD1
V: TRBV10-3
J: TRBJ1-1
size: NA

CDR3: CASSRGGGGYTF
DNA: TGTGCCAGTAGTAGGGGCGGAGGTGGCTACACCTTC
D: NA
V: TRBV19
J: TRBJ1-2
size: NA

CDR3: CSSTEYGYTF
DNA: TGCAGCTCAACAGAATATGGCTACACCTTC
D: NA
V: TRBV29-1
J: TRBJ1-2
size: NA

CDR3: CASGFGARSYTF
DNA: TGTGCTAGTGGTTTTGGCGCAAGGAGCTACACCTTC
D: NA
V: TRBV12-5
J: TRBJ1-2
size: many

CDR3: CASSSIPTGGYGYTF
DNA: TGTGCCAGCAGTTCTATCCCGACAGGGGGCTATGGCTACACCTTC
D: TRBD1
V: TRBV6-5
J: TRBJ1-2
size: many

CDR3: CASSHLMQETQYF
DNA: TGCGCCAGCAGCCACCTTATGCAAGAGACCCAGTACTTC
D: NA
V: TRBV4-1
J: TRBJ2-5
size: many

CDR3: CAISETGQVETQYF
DNA: TGTGCCATCAGTGAGACGGGACAGGTGGAGACCCAGTACTTC
D: TRBD1
V: TRBV10-3
J: TRBJ2-5
size: NA

CDR3: CSASGLATYEQYF
DNA: TGCAGTGCTTCGGGACTAGCGACATACGAGCAGTACTTC
D: TRBD2
V: TRBV20-1
J: TRBJ2-7
size: once

CDR3: CASRAAPTGVSYEQYF
DNA: TGTGCCAGCAGGGCCGCCCCGACAGGGGTCAGCTACGAGCAGTACTTC
D: TRBD1
V: TRBV7-9
J: TRBJ2-7
size: many

CDR3: CASSQESGRMDGGLETQYF
DNA: TGTGCCAGCAGCCAAGAATCAGGAAGGATGGATGGAGGTCTAGAGACCCAGTACTTC
D: NA
V: TRBV4-2
J: TRBJ2-5
size: NA

CDR3: CSYNRGIDEQYF
DNA: TGCAGTTACAACAGGGGCATCGACGAGCAGTACTTC
D: TRBD1
V: TRBV20-1
J: TRBJ2-7
size: many

CDR3: CASSLIGNTGELFF
DNA: TGCGCCAGCAGCTTAATAGGGAACACCGGGGAGCTGTTTTTT
D: NA
V: TRBV5-1
J: TRBJ2-2
size: many

CDR3: CASSRYPGFLGSNTEAFF
DNA: TGTGCCAGCAGCAGATACCCAGGGTTCTTAGGCTCGAACACTGAAGCTTTCTTT
D: NA
V: TRBV7-8
J: TRBJ1-1
size: many

CDR3: CASSPIGELPAF
DNA: TGCGCCAGCAGCCCGATAGGGGAATTACCCGCCTTT
D: NA
V: TRBV5-1
J: TRBJ1-3
size: NA

CDR3: CASSSDRAQPQHF
DNA: TGTGCCAGCAGCTCCGACAGGGCTCAGCCCCAGCATTTT
D: TRBD1
V: TRBV6-5
J: TRBJ1-5
size: many

CDR3: CASSSISAAEAFF
DNA: TGTGCCAGCAGCTCTATTTCGGCCGCTGAAGCTTTCTTT
D: NA
V: TRBV5-6
J: TRBJ1-1
size: many

CDR3: CASSRSGQPWEQYF
DNA: TGTGCCAGCAGTCGCTCGGGACAGCCATGGGAGCAGTACTTC
D: TRBD1
V: TRBV12-3/TRBV12-4
J: TRBJ2-7
size: many

CDR3: CASSRTGTQYF
DNA: TGTGCCAGCAGCCGGACAGGGACCCAGTACTTC
D: TRBD1
V: TRBV9
J: TRBJ2-5
size: NA

CDR3: CSFGTGNYGYTF
DNA: TGCAGCTTTGGGACAGGGAACTATGGCTACACCTTC
D: TRBD1
V: TRBV29-1
J: TRBJ1-2
size: NA

CDR3: CASSRLDSYSGNTIYF
DNA: TGTGCCAGCAGTCGTCTTGACTCTTACTCTGGAAACACCATATATTTT
D: NA
V: TRBV28
J: TRBJ1-3
size: few

CDR3: CASSGHGGRTTEAFF
DNA: TGTGCCAGCAGTGGACACGGCGGGAGGACCACTGAAGCTTTCTTT
D: NA
V: TRBV7-2
J: TRBJ1-1
size: NA

CDR3: CASSSDGDQPQHF
DNA: TGTGCCAGCAGCTCGGACGGTGACCAGCCCCAGCATTTT
D: NA
V: TRBV5-5
J: TRBJ1-5
size: NA

CDR3: CASSEIRSYGYTIYF
DNA: TGTGCCAGCAGTGAGATCAGGTCCTATGGCTACACCATATATTTT
D: NA
V: TRBV2
J: TRBJ1-3
size: NA

CDR3: CSASGLAVGTDTQYF
DNA: TGCAGTGCTAGTGGGCTAGCAGTTGGGACAGATACGCAGTATTTT
D: NA
V: TRBV20-1
J: TRBJ2-3
size: NA

CDR3: CAGNPGQGGQETQYF
DNA: TGTGCCGGCAACCCGGGACAGGGTGGGCAAGAGACCCAGTACTTC
D: TRBD1
V: TRBV7-9
J: TRBJ2-5
size: many

CDR3: CASSPHGEGSVGYTF
DNA: TGTGCCAGCAGTCCCCATGGGGAGGGGTCTGTCGGCTACACCTTC
D: NA
V: TRBV12-3/TRBV12-4
J: TRBJ1-2
size: NA

CDR3: CASSTGDNSPLHF
DNA: TGCGCCAGTTCGACAGGGGATAATTCACCCCTCCACTTT
D: TRBD1
V: TRBV10-2
J: TRBJ1-6
size: many

CDR3: CASSFDRVGQPQHF
DNA: TGTGCCAGCAGCTTTGACAGGGTCGGGCAGCCCCAGCATTTT
D: TRBD1
V: TRBV11-2
J: TRBJ1-5
size: NA

CDR3: CASSLARLSYNEQFF
DNA: TGTGCCAGCAGCTTAGCGAGGCTTTCCTACAATGAGCAGTTCTTC
D: NA
V: TRBV11-2
J: TRBJ2-1
size: NA

CDR3: CASSLTHGQGLSPLHF
DNA: TGTGCCAGCAGCCTAACGCACGGACAGGGCCTATCACCCCTCCACTTT
D: TRBD1
V: TRBV7-3
J: TRBJ1-6
size: once

CDR3: CASRRTGLEAGELFF
DNA: TGTGCCAGTAGACGCACAGGGTTGGAGGCCGGGGAGCTGTTTTTT
D: NA
V: TRBV19
J: TRBJ2-2
size: many

CDR3: CASSVHSGANVLTF
DNA: TGTGCCAGCAGTGTCCACTCTGGGGCCAACGTCCTGACTTTC
D: NA
V: TRBV6-1
J: TRBJ2-6
size: many

CDR3: CASSLITGGVNTEAFF
DNA: TGTGCCAGCAGCTTGATAACAGGGGGCGTGAACACTGAAGCTTTCTTT
D: TRBD1
V: TRBV5-6
J: TRBJ1-1
size: few

CDR3: CASSLSPTGADYGYTF
DNA: TGTGCCAGCAGCTTGTCCCCGACAGGGGCCGACTATGGCTACACCTTC
D: TRBD1
V: TRBV5-6
J: TRBJ1-2
size: many

CDR3: CAIEGQGKETQYF
DNA: TGCGCCATAGAAGGACAGGGGAAAGAGACCCAGTACTTC
D: TRBD1
V: TRBV10-2
J: TRBJ2-5
size: NA

CDR3: CASSLVGVRNSPLHF
DNA: TGTGCCAGCAGTTTAGTGGGGGTTAGGAATTCACCCCTCCACTTT
D: NA
V: TRBV12-3/TRBV12-4
J: TRBJ1-6
size: NA

CDR3: CASSFGQGAGEQYF
DNA: TGTGCCAGCAGCTTTGGACAGGGGGCGGGCGAGCAGTACTTC
D: TRBD1
V: TRBV7-2
J: TRBJ2-7
size: many

CDR3: CASRSGLAGTGELFF
DNA: TGCGCCAGCAGATCTGGACTAGCGGGTACCGGGGAGCTGTTTTTT
D: TRBD2
V: TRBV10-2
J: TRBJ2-2
size: many

CDR3: CASSLGDRVYGYTF
DNA: TGTGCCAGCAGCTTGGGGGACAGGGTCTATGGCTACACCTTC
D: TRBD1
V: TRBV11-2
J: TRBJ1-2
size: NA

CDR3: CASSHRTTQETQYF
DNA: TGCGCCAGCAGCCATCGGACTACGCAAGAGACCCAGTACTTC
D: NA
V: TRBV4-1
J: TRBJ2-5
size: many

CDR3: CASSQRGEDTGELFF
DNA: TGTGCCAGCAGCCAGAGGGGGGAGGACACCGGGGAGCTGTTTTTT
D: NA
V: TRBV7-3
J: TRBJ2-2
size: many

CDR3: CASSFRDRGNGVKAFF
DNA: TGTGCCAGCAGTTTCAGGGACAGGGGGAATGGGGTGAAAGCTTTCTTT
D: TRBD1
V: TRBV27
J: TRBJ1-1
size: few

CDR3: CATSTPPRRGGSTDTQYF
DNA: TGTGCCACCAGCACCCCCCCCCGGAGGGGCGGAAGCACAGATACGCAATATTTT
D: NA
V: TRBV15
J: TRBJ2-3
size: NA

CDR3: CASSESTGGSDNSPLHF
DNA: TGCGCCAGCAGTGAGAGTACAGGGGGCAGTGATAATTCACCCCTCCACTTT
D: TRBD1
V: TRBV10-1
J: TRBJ1-6
size: NA

CDR3: CATSRARGQTDTQYF
DNA: TGTGCCACCAGCAGAGCTCGGGGACAAACAGATACGCAGTATTTT
D: NA
V: TRBV15
J: TRBJ2-3
size: NA

CDR3: CASSQGDGGVDGYTF
DNA: TGCGCCAGCAGTCAAGGGGACGGGGGCGTTGATGGCTACACCTTC
D: NA
V: TRBV5-1
J: TRBJ1-2
size: NA

CDR3: CSARDQQTGRWREPQHF
DNA: TGCAGTGCTAGAGATCAGCAGACCGGAAGGTGGAGAGAGCCCCAGCATTTT
D: NA
V: TRBV20-1
J: TRBJ1-5
size: NA

CDR3: CSAGLMGQQETQYF
DNA: TGCAGTGCTGGACTGATGGGACAGCAAGAGACCCAGTACTTC
D: TRBD1
V: TRBV20-1
J: TRBJ2-5
size: many

CDR3: CSVSSPRVHEQYF
DNA: TGCAGCGTGAGCTCACCCAGGGTCCACGAGCAGTACTTC
D: NA
V: TRBV29-1
J: TRBJ2-7
size: few

CDR3: CASNPGNNKKLFF
DNA: TGTGCCAGTAACCCAGGGAATAATAAAAAACTGTTTTTT
D: NA
V: TRBV19
J: TRBJ1-4
size: many

CDR3: CASSAGPWGNTIYF
DNA: TGTGCCAGCAGCGCCGGGCCTTGGGGAAACACCATATATTTT
D: NA
V: TRBV9
J: TRBJ1-3
size: NA

CDR3: CSARGGQETQYF
DNA: TGCAGTGCTAGAGGCGGGCAAGAGACCCAGTACTTC
D: NA
V: TRBV20-1
J: TRBJ2-5
size: few